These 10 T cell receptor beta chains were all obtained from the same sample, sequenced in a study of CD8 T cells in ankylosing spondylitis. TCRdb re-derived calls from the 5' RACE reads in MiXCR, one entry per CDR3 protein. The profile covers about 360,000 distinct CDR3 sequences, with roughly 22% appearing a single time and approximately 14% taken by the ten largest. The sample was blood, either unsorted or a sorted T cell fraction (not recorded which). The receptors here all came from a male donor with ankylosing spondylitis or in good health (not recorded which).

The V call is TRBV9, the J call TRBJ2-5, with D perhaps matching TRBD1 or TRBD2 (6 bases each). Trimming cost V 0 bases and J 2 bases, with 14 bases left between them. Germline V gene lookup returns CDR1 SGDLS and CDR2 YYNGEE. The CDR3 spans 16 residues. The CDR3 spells CASSVGSGATQETQYF. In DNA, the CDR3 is TGTGCCAGCAGCGTAGGTTCGGGGGCCACACAAGAGACCCAGTACTTC.

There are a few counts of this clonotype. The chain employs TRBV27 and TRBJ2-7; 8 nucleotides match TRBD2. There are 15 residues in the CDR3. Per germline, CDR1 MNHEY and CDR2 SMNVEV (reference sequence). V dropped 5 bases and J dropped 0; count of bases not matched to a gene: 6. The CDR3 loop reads CASSAGLGFSYEQYF. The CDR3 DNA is TGTGCCAGCAGTGCGGGACTAGGGTTCTCCTACGAGCAGTACTTC.

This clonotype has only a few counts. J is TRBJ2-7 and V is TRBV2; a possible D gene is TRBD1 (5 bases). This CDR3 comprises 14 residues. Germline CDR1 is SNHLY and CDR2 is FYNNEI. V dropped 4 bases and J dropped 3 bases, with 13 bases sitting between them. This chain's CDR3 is CASSAQGTYYEQYF. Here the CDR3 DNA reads TGTGCCAGCAGTGCCCAGGGAACGTACTACGAGCAGTACTTC.

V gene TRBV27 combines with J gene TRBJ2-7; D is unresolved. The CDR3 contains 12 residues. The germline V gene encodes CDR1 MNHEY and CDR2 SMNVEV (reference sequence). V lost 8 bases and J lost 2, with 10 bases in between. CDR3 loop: CASGPHPYEQYF. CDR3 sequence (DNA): TGTGCCAGCGGCCCTCACCCCTACGAGCAGTACTTC.

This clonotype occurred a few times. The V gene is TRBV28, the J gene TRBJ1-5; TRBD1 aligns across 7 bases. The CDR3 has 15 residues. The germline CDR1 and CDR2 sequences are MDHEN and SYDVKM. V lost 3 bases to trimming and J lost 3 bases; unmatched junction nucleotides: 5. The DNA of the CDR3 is TGTGCCAGCAGTTTCACAGGGGCGACCAATCAGCCCCAGCATTTT. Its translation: CASSFTGATNQPQHF.

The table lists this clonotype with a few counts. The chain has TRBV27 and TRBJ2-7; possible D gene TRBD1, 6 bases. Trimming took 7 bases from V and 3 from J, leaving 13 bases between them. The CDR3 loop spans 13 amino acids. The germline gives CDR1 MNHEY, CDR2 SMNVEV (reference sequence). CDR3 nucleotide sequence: TGTGCCAGCAAACAGGGATGGGGCTACGAGCAGTACTTC. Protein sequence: CASKQGWGYEQYF.

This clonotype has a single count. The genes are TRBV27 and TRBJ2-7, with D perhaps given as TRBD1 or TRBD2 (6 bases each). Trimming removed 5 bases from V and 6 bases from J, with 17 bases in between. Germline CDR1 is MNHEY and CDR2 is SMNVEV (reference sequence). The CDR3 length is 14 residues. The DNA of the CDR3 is TGTGCCAGCAGTCCTAAGCCCGGGGGCGGCGAGCAGTACTTC. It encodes CASSPKPGGGEQYF.

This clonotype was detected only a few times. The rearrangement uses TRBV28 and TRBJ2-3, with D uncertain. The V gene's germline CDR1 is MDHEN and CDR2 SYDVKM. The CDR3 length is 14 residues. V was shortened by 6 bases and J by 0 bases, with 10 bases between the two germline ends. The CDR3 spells CASSRIASTDTQYF. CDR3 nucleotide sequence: TGTGCCAGCAGCCGCATCGCTAGCACAGATACGCAGTATTTT.

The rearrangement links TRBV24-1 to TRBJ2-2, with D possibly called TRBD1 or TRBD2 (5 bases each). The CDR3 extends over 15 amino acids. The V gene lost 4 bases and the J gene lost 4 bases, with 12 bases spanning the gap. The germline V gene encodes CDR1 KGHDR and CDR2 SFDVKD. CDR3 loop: CATSESRDVTGELFF. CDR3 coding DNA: TGTGCCACCAGTGAGAGCCGGGACGTCACCGGGGAGCTGTTTTTT.

The chain's CDR3 is CASSLDLGETQYF. CDR3 bases: TGTGCCAGCAGCTTGGATCTGGGAGAGACCCAGTACTTC. The chain links TRBV5-5 to TRBJ2-5, with D uncertain. The CDR3 spans 13 residues. Looked up from germline, CDR1 is SGHKS and CDR2 is YYEKEE (reference sequence). V lost 0 bases to trimming and J lost 4 bases, with 7 bases between them.